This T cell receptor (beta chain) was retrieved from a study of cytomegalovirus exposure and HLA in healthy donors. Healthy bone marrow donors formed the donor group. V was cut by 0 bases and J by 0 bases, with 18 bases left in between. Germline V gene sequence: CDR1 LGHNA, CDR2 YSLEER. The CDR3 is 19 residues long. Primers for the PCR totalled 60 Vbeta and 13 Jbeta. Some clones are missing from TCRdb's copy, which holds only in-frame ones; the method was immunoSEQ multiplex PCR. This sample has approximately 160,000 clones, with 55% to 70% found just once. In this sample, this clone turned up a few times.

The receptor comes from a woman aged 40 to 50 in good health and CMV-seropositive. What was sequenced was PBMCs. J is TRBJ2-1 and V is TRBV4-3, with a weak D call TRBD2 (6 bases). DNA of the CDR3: TGCGCCAGCAGCCAAGATGACGGTCGGGGGACCAGCTCCTACAATGAGCAGTTCTTC. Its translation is CASSQDDGRGTSSYNEQFF.